This T cell receptor (beta chain) was recorded in a study of Graves' ophthalmopathy and Graves' hyperthyroidism. The CDR3 has 14 residues. V was trimmed by 5 bases and J by 1 base, leaving 11 bases between them. The germline V gene encodes CDR1 MNHEY and CDR2 SVGAGI. Regarding the study as a whole: Most thyroid clonotypes with frequency above 0.001 were detected in blood too.

To note about this clonotype: Its antigen remains unknown. A much larger clone lies a single base off, so this may be a read error.

From RNA, the CDR3 regions of TCR beta chains were amplified and sequenced. In the first round, RT-PCR was carried out with HTBI primers, and a multiplex PCR formed the second round. TCRdb processed the multiplex PCR reads anew with MiXCR; each CDR3 protein has one entry. The sample includes about 590,000 distinct CDR3 sequences, about 40% seen only once; the top ten take 4% to 5%. Aged 18 to 65, the patients with hyperthyroidism had under 2 months' duration and were newly diagnosed. This TCR came from an adult man with Graves' hyperthyroidism. Sequenced: peripheral blood or thyroid tissue (not recorded which). This rearrangement joins TRBV6-5 to TRBJ1-1; perhaps TRBD1 as D (5 bases). For the CDR3, the DNA is TGTGCCAGCAGTCACGTGGGACGGAACACTGAAGCTTTCTTT. As protein: CASSHVGRNTEAFF.